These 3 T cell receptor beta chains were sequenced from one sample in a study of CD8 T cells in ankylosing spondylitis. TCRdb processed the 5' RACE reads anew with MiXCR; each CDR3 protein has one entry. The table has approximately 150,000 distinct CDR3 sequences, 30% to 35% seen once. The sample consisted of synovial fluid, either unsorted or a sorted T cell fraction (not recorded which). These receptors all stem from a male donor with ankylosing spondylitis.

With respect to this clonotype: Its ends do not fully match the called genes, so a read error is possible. The CDR3 loop reads CASSLEVTGIYGNTF. CDR3 DNA sequence: TGTGCCAGCAGCTTAGAAGTAACTGGGATCTATGGCAACACCTTC. The chain is built from TRBV7-9 and TRBJ1-2, with D uncertain. The CDR3 runs to 15 residues. In germline, CDR1 is SEHNR, CDR2 FQNEAQ (reference sequence).

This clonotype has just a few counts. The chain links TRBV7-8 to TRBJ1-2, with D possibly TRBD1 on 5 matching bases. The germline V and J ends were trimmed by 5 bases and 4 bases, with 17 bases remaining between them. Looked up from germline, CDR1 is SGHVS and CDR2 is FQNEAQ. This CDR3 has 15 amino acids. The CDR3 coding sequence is TGTGCCAGCAGCCTAAGGGCCACAGGACCCTATGGCTACACCTTC. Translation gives CASSLRATGPYGYTF. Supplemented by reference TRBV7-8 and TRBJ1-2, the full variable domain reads GAGVSQSPRYKVAKRGQDVALRCDPISGHVSLFWYQQALGQGPEFLTYFQNEAQLDKSGLPSDRFFAERPEGSVSTLKIQRTQQEDSAVYLCASSLRATGPYGYTFGSGTRLTVV.

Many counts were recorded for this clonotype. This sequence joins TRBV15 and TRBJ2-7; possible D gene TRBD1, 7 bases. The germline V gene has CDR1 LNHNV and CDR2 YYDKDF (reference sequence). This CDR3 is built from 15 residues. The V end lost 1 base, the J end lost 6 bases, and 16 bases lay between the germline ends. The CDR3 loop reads CATSRGGAGTAEQYF. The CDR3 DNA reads TGTGCCACCAGCAGAGGGGGGGCCGGGACAGCCGAGCAGTACTTC.